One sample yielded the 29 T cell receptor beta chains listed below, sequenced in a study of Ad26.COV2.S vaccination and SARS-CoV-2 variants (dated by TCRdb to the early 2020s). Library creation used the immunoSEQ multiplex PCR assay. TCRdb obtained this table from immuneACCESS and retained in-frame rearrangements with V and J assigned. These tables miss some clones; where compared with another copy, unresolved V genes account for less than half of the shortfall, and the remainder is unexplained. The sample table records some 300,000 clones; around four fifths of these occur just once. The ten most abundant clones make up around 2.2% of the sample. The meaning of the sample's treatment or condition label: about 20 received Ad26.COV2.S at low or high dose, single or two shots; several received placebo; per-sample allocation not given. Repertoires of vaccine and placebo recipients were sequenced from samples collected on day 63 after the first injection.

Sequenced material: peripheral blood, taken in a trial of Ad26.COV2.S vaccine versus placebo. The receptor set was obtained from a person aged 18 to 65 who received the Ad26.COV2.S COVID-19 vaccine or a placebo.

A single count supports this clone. The CDR3 nucleotides read TGTGCCAGCAGCACTGACCTATACCTAGAACGAAACACTGAAGCTTTCTTT. Its translation is CASSTDLYLERNTEAFF. The chain uses TRBV28 and TRBJ1-1; D is unresolved. The CDR3 length is 17 residues. Germline V lookup: CDR1 MDHEN, CDR2 SYDVKM. Trimming left V 6 bases short and J 2 bases short, with 22 bases between.

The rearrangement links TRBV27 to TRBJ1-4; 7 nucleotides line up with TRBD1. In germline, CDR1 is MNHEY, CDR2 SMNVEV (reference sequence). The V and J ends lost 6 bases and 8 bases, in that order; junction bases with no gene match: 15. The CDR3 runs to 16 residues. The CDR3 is CASRGGYTGVFEKLFF. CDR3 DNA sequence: TGTGCCAGCAGGGGAGGATACACAGGGGTCTTCGAAAAACTGTTTTTT.

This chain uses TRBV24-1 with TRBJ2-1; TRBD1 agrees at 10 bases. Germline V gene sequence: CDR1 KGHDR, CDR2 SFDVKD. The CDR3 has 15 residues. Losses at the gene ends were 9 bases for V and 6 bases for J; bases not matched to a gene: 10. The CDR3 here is CATGNPGQGINEQFF. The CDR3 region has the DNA TGTGCCACCGGGAATCCGGGACAGGGGATCAATGAGCAGTTCTTC.

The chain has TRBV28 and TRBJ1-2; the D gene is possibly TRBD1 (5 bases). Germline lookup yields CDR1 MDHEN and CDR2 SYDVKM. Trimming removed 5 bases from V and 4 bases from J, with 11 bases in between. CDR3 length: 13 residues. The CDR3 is CASSHDSSYGYTF. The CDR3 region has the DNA TGTGCCAGCAGTCATGACAGCTCCTATGGCTACACCTTC.

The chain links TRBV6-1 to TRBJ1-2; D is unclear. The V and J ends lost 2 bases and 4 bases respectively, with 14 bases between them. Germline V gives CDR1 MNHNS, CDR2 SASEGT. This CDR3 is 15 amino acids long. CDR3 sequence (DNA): TGTGCCAGCAGTGAAACCCCTACTGTGCCCTATGGCTACACCTTC. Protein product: CASSETPTVPYGYTF.

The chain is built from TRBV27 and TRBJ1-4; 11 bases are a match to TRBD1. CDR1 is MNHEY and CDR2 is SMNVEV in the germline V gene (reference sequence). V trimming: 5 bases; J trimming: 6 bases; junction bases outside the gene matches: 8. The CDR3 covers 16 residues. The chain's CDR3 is CASSLESGQGDEKLFF. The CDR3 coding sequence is TGTGCCAGCAGTCTAGAATCGGGACAGGGGGATGAAAAACTGTTTTTT.

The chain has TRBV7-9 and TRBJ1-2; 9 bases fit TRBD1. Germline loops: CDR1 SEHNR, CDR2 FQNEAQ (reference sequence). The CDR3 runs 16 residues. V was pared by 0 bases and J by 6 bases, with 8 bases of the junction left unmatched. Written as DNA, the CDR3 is TGTGCCAGCAGCTTAGCGCTAATGACAGGGGGACATGGCTACACCTTC. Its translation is CASSLALMTGGHGYTF.

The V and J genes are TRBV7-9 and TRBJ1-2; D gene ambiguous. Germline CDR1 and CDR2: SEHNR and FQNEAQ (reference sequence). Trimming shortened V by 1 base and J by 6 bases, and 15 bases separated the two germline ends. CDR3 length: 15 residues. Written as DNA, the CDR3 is TGTGCCAGCAGCTTAGATGTTGTGGCAGGCCATGGCTACACCTTC. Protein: CASSLDVVAGHGYTF.

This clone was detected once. CDR3 residues: CASRPASTNEQFF. In nucleotides, the CDR3 is TGTGCCAGCAGGCCCGCCTCCACAAATGAGCAGTTCTTC. The chain has TRBV12-3 or TRBV12-4 and TRBJ2-1; D gene ambiguous. V was cut by 6 bases and J by 7 bases, with 13 bases left in between. The CDR3 spans 13 residues.

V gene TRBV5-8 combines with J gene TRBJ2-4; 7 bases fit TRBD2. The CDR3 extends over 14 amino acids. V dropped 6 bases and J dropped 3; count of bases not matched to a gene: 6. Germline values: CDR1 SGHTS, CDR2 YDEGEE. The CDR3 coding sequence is TGTGCCAGCAACGGGGGGTTTGGCAAAAACATTCAGTACTTC. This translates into CASNGGFGKNIQYF.

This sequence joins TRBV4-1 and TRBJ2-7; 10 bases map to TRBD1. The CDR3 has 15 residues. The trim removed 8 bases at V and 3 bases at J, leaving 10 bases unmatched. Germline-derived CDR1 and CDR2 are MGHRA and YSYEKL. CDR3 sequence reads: CASAPRQGAGYEQYF. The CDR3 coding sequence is TGCGCCAGCGCCCCAAGACAGGGGGCTGGCTACGAGCAGTACTTC.

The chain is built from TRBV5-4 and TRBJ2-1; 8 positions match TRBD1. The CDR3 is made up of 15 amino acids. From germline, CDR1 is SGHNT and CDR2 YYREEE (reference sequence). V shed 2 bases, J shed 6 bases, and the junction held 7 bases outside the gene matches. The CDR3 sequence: CASSFSGTGPNEQFF. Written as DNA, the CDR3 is TGTGCCAGCAGCTTCTCCGGGACAGGACCCAATGAGCAGTTCTTC. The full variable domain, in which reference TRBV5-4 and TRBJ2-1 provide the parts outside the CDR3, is ETGVTQSPTHLIKTRGQQVTLRCSSQSGHNTVSWYQQALGQGPQFIFQYYREEENGRGNFPPRFSGLQFPNYSSELNVNALELDDSALYLCASSFSGTGPNEQFFGPGTRLTVL.

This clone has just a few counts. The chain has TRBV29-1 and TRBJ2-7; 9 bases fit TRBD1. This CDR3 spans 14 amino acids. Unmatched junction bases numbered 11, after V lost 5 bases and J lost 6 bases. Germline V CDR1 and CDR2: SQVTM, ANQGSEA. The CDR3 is CSVLRTGVLIEQYF. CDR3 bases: TGCAGCGTTCTAAGGACAGGGGTATTGATCGAGCAGTACTTC.

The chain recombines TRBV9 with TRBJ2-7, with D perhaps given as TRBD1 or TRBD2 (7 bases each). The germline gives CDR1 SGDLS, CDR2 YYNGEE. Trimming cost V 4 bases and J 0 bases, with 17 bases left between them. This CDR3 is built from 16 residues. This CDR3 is CASSQGEGSYSYEQYF. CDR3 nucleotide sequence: TGTGCCAGCAGCCAGGGGGAGGGCAGTTACTCCTACGAGCAGTACTTC. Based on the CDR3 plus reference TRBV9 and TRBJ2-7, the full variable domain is DSGVTQTPKHLITATGQRVTLRCSPRSGDLSVYWYQQSLDQGLQFLIQYYNGEERAKGNILERFSAQQFPDLHSELNLSSLELGDSALYFCASSQGEGSYSYEQYFGPGTRLTVT.

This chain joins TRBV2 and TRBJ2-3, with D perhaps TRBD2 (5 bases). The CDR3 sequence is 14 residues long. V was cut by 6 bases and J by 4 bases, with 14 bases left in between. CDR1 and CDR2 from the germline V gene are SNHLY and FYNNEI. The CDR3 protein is CASRDTSGSDTQYF. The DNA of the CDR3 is TGTGCCAGCAGAGACACTTCGGGGTCAGATACGCAGTATTTT.

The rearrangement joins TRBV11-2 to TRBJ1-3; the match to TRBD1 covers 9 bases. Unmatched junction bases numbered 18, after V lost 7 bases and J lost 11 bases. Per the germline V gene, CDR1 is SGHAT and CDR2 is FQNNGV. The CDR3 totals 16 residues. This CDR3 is CASNSLPGQGVSAIYF. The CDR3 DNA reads TGTGCCAGCAACTCGCTCCCGGGACAGGGCGTAAGCGCCATATATTTT. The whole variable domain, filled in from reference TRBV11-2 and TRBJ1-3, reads EAGVAQSPRYKIIEKRQSVAFWCNPISGHATLYWYQQILGQGPKLLIQFQNNGVVDDSQLPKDRFSAERLKGVDSTLKIQPAKLEDSAVYLCASNSLPGQGVSAIYFGEGSWLTVV.

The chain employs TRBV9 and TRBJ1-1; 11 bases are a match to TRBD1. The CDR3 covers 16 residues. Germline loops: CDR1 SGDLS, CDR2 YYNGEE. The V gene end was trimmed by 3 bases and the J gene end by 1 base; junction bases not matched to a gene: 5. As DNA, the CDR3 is TGTGCCAGCAGCGGAGGACAGGGGGCTGGGAACACTGAAGCTTTCTTT. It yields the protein CASSGGQGAGNTEAFF.

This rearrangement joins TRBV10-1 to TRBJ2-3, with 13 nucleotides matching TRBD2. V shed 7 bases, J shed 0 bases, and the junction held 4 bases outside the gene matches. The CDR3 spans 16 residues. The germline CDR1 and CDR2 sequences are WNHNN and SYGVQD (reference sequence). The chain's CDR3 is CASMGLAGPSTDTQYF. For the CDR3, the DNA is TGCGCCAGCATGGGACTAGCGGGGCCTAGCACAGATACGCAGTATTTT.

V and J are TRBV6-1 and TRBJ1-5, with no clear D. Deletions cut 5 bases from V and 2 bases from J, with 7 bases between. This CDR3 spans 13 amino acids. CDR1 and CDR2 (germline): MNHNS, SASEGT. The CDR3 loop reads CASSYDGNQPQHF. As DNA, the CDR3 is TGTGCCAGCAGTTATGACGGCAATCAGCCCCAGCATTTT.

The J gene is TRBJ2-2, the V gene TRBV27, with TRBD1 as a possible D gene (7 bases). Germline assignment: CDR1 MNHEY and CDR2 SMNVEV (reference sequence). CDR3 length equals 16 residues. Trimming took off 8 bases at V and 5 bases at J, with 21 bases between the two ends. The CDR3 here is CASFPFDRAGTGELFF. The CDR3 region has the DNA TGTGCCAGCTTTCCCTTCGACAGGGCGGGGACCGGGGAGCTGTTTTTT.

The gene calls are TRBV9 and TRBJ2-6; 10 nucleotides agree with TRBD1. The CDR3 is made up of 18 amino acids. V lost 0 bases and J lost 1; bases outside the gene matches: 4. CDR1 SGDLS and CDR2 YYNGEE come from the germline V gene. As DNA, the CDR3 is TGTGCCAGCAGCGTAGAGGACAGGGGGTCATCTGGGGCCAACGTCCTGACTTTC. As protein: CASSVEDRGSSGANVLTF. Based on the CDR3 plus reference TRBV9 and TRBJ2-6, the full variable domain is DSGVTQTPKHLITATGQRVTLRCSPRSGDLSVYWYQQSLDQGLQFLIQYYNGEERAKGNILERFSAQQFPDLHSELNLSSLELGDSALYFCASSVEDRGSSGANVLTFGAGSRLTVL.

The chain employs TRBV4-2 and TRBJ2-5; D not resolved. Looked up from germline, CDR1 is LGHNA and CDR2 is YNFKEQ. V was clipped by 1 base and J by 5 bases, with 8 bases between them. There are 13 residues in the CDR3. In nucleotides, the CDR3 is TGTGCCAGCAGCCAAGGAAGACGGGAGACCCAGTACTTC. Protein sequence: CASSQGRRETQYF.

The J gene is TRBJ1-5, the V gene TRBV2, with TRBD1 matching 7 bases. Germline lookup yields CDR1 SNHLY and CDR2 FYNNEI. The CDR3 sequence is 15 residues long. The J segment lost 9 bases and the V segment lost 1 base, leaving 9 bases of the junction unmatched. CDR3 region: CASSEGEGGLWPQHF. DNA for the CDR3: TGTGCCAGCAGTGAAGGGGAAGGGGGCCTTTGGCCCCAGCATTTT.

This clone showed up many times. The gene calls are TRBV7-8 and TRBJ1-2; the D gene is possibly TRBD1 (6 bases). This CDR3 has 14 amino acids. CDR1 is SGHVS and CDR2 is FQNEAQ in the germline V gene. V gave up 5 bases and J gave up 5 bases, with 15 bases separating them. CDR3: CASSLDSRHYGYTF. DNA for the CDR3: TGTGCCAGCAGCCTGGACAGTCGTCATTATGGCTACACCTTC.

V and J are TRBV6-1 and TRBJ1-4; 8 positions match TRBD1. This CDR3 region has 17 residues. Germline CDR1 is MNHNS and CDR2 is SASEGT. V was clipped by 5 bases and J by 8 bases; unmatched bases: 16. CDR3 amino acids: CASSKGQGFFVGEKLFF. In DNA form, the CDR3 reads TGTGCCAGCAGTAAAGGACAGGGCTTCTTCGTGGGAGAAAAACTGTTTTTT.

CDR3: CASSVIQVHTEAFF. The CDR3 nucleotides are TGTGCCAGCAGCGTAATTCAGGTCCACACTGAAGCTTTCTTT. The rearrangement uses TRBV9 and TRBJ1-1; the D is unclear. The V gene's germline CDR1 is SGDLS and CDR2 YYNGEE. The V end was cut by 1 base, the J end by 3 bases, with 10 bases between. This CDR3 comprises 14 residues. The whole variable domain, filled in from reference TRBV9 and TRBJ1-1, reads DSGVTQTPKHLITATGQRVTLRCSPRSGDLSVYWYQQSLDQGLQFLIQYYNGEERAKGNILERFSAQQFPDLHSELNLSSLELGDSALYFCASSVIQVHTEAFFGQGTRLTVV.

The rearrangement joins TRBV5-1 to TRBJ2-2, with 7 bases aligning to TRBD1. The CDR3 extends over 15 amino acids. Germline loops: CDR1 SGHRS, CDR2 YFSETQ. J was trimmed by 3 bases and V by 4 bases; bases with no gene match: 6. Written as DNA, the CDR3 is TGCGCCAGCAGCATCCGACAGGGTGACACCGGGGAGCTGTTTTTT. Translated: CASSIRQGDTGELFF. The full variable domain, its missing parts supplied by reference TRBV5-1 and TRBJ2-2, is KAGVTQTPRYLIKTRGQQVTLSCSPISGHRSVSWYQQTPGQGLQFLFEYFSETQRNKGNFPGRFSGRQFSNSRSEMNVSTLELGDSALYLCASSIRQGDTGELFFGEGSRLTVL.

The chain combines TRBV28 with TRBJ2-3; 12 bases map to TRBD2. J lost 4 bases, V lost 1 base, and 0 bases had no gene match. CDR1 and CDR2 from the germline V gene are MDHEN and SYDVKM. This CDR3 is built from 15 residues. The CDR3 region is CASSLSSGGADTQYF. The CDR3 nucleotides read TGTGCCAGCAGTTTATCTAGCGGGGGGGCAGATACGCAGTATTTT. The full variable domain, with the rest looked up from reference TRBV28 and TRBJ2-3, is DVKVTQSSRYLVKRTGEKVFLECVQDMDHENMFWYRQDPGLGLRLIYFSYDVKMKEKGDIPEGYSVSREKKERFSLILESASTNQTSMYLCASSLSSGGADTQYFGPGTRLTVL.

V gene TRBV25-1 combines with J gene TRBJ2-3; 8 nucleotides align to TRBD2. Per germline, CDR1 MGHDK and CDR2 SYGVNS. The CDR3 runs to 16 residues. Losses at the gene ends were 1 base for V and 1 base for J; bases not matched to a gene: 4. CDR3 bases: TGTGCCAGCAGTGAATGGGTTAGCGGGGGCACAGATACGCAGTATTTT. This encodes CASSEWVSGGTDTQYF.